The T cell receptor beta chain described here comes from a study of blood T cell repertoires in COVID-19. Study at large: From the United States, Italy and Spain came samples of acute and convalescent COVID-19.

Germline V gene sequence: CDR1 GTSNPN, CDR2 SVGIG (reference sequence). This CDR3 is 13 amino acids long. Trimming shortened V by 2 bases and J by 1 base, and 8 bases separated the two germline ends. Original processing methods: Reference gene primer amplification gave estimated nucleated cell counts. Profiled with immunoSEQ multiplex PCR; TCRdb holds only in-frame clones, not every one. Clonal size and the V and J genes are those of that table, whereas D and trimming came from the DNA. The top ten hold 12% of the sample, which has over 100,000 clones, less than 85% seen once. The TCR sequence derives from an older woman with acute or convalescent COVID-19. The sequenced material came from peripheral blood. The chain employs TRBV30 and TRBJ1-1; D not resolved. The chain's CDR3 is CAWSPNRNTEAFF. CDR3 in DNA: TGTGCCTGGAGTCCAAACAGGAACACTGAAGCTTTCTTT.